This entry features one T cell receptor beta chain sequence. Its antigen is not known. Healthy Caucasians from Russia aged about 6 to 95 served as donors. These data are taken from a study of blood T cells in healthy people across ages. PCR was performed a second time for roughly 7 to 12 cycles using a sample-barcoded 5' primer and a J-beta primer mix. From the 5' RACE reads, TCRdb called clonotypes with MiXCR, one entry per CDR3 protein. The profile shows 1.8 million or so distinct CDR3 sequences, around 40% of them singletons. General study points: Observed TCR beta diversity per million T cells went down as age went up. This fall followed a roughly linear course with age.

CDR1 is MNHEY, CDR2 SVGEGT, per germline. Deletions cut 0 bases from V and 3 bases from J, with 12 bases between. The CDR3 is 15 amino acids. This TCR derives from a human donor in good health. The gene calls are TRBV6-2 or TRBV6-3 and TRBJ2-7; D remains ambiguous. The sequenced sample was blood. CDR3 in amino acids: CASSYSMQPNYEQYF. CDR3 nucleotide sequence: TGTGCCAGCAGTTACTCGATGCAGCCTAACTACGAGCAGTACTTC.